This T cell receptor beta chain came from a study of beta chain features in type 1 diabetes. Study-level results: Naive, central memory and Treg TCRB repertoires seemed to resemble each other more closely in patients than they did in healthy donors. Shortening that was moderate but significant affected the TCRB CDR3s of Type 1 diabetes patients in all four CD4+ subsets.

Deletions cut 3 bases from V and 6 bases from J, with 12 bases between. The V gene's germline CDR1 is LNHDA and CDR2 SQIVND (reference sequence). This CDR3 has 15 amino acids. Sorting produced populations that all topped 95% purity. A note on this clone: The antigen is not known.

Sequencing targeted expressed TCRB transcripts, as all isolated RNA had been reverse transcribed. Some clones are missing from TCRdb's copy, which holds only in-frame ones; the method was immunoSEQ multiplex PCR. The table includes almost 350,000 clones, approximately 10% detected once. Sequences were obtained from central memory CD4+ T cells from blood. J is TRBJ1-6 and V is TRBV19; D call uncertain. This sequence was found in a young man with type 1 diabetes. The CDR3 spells CASSISTASNSPLHF. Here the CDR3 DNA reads TGTGCCAGTAGTATCTCCACAGCCTCTAATTCACCCCTCCACTTT. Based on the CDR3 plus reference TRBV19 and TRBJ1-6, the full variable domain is DGGITQSPKYLFRKEGQNVTLSCEQNLNHDAMYWYRQDPGQGLRLIYYSQIVNDFQKGDIAEGYSVSREKKESFPLTVTSAQKNPTAFYLCASSISTASNSPLHFGNGTRLTVT.